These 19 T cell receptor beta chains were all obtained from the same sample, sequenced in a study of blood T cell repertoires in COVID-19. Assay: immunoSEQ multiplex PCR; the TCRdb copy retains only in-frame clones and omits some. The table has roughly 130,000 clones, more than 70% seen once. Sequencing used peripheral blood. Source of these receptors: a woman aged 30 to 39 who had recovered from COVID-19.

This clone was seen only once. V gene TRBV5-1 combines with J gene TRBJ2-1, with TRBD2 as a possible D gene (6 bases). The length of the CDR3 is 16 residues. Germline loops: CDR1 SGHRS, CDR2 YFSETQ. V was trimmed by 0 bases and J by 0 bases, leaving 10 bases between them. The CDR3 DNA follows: TGCGCCAGCAGCTTGGTGGGGGGTCGCTCCTACAATGAGCAGTTCTTC. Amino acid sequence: CASSLVGGRSYNEQFF.

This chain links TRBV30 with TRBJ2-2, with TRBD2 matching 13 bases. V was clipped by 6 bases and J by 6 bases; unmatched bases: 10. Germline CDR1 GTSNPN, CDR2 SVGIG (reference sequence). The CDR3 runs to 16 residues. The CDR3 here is CACTSGGALMAGELFF. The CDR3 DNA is TGTGCCTGTACTAGCGGGGGGGCGCTTATGGCCGGGGAGCTGTTTTTT. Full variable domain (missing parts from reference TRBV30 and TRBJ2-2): SQTIHQWPATLVQPVGSPLSLECTVEGTSNPNLYWYRQAAGRGLQLLFYSVGIGQISSEVPQNLSASRPQDRQFILSSKKLLLSDSGFYLCACTSGGALMAGELFFGEGSRLTVL.

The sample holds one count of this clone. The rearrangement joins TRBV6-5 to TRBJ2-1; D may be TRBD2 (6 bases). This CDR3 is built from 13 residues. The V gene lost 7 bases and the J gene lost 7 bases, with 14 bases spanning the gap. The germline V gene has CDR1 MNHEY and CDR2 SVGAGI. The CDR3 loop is CASTKPGRNEQFF. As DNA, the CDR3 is TGTGCCAGCACCAAGCCAGGGAGGAATGAGCAGTTCTTC.

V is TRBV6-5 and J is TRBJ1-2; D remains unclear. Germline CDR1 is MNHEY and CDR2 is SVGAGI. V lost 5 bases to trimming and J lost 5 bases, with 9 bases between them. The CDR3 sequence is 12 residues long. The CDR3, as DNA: TGTGCCAGCAGTCCGGGGTATTATGGCTACACCTTC. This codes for CASSPGYYGYTF.

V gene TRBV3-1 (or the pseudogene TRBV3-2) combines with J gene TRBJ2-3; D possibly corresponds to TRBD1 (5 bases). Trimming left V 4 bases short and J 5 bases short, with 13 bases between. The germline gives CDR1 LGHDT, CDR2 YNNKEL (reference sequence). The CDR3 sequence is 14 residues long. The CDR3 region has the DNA TGTGCCAGCAGCCCAGGGCTGTGGGAAGATACGCAGTATTTT. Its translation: CASSPGLWEDTQYF.

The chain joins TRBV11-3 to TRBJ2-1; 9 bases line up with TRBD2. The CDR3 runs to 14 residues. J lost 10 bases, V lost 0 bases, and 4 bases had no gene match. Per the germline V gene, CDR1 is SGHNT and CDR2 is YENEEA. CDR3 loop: CASSLDQLAGEQFF. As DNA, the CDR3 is TGTGCCAGCAGCTTAGATCAGCTAGCGGGAGAGCAGTTCTTC.

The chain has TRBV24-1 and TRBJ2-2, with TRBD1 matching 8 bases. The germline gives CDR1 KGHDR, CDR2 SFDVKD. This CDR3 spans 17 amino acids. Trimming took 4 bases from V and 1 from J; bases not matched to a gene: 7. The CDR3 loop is CATSDTLGTGNTGELFF. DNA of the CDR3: TGTGCCACCAGTGACACCCTGGGGACAGGGAACACCGGGGAGCTGTTTTTT.

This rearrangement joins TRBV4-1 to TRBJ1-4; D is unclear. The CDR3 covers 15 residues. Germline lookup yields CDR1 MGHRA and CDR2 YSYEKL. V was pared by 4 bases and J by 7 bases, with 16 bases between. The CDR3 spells CASSPLSGRLEKLFF. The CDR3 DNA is TGCGCCAGCAGCCCTCTATCGGGAAGGCTTGAAAAACTGTTTTTT.

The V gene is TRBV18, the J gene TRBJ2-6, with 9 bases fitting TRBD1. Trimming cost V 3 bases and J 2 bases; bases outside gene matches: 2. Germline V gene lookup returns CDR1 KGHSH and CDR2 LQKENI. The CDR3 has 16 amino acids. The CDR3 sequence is CASSPGTGTGANVLTF. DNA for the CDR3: TGTGCCAGCTCACCCGGGACAGGGACTGGGGCCAACGTCCTGACTTTC.

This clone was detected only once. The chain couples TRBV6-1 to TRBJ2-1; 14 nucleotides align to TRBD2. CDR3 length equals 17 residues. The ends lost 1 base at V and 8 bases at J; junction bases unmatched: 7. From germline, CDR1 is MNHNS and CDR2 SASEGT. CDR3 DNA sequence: TGTGCCAGCAGTGAAGGGGTCCGACTAGCGGGAGGGTATGAGCAGTTCTTC. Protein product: CASSEGVRLAGGYEQFF.

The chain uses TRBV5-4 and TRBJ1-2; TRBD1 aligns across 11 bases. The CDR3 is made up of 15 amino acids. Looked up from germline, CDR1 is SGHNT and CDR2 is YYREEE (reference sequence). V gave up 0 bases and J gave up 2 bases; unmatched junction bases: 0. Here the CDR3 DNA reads TGTGCCAGCAGCTTGGGGACAGGGGGCAACTATGGCTACACCTTC. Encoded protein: CASSLGTGGNYGYTF.

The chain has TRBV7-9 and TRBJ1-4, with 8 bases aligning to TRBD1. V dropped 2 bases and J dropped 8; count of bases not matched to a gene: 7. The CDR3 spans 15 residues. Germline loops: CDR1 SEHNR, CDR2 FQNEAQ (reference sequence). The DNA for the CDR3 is TGTGCCAGCAGCTTAAGGCAGGGGGCCGGGGAAAAACTGTTTTTT. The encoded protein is CASSLRQGAGEKLFF. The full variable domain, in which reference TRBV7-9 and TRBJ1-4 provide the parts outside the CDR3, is DTGVSQNPRHKITKRGQNVTFRCDPISEHNRLYWYRQTLGQGPEFLTYFQNEAQLEKSRLLSDRFSAERPKGSFSTLEIQRTEQGDSAMYLCASSLRQGAGEKLFFGSGTQLSVL.

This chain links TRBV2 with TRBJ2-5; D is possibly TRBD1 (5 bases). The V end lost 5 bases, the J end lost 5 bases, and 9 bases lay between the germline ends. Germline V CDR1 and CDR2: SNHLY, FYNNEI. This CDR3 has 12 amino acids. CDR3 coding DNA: TGTGCCAGCAGTCTAGGGGTCGAGACCCAGTACTTC. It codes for CASSLGVETQYF.

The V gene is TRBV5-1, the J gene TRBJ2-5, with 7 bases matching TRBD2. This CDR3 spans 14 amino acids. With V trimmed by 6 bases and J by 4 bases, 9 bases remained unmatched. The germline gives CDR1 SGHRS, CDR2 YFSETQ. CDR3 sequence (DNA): TGCGCCAGCACCTGGGGGGGGTTGGGAGAGACCCAGTACTTC. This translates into CASTWGGLGETQYF.

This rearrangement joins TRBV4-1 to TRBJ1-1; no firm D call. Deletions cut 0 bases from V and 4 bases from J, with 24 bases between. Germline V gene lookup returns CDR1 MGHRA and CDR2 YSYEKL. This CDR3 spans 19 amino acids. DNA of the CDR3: TGCGCCAGCAGCCAAGAAAAGGTTTTACGGGTCCCCCTGGGCACTGAAGCTTTCTTT. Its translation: CASSQEKVLRVPLGTEAFF.

CDR3 nucleotides: TGTGCCAGCAGTAAGGACAGGAGCGCTTTTAAATATAATTCACCCCTCCACTTT. Protein sequence: CASSKDRSAFKYNSPLHF. The J gene is TRBJ1-6, the V gene TRBV7-2; 7 positions agree with TRBD1. This CDR3 is built from 18 residues. The germline CDR1 and CDR2 sequences are SGHTA and FQGNSA. With V trimmed by 6 bases and J by 4 bases, 15 bases remained unmatched.

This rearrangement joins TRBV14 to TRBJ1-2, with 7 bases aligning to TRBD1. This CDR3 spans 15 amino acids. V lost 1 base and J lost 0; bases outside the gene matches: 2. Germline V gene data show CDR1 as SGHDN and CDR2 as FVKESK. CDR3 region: CASSQAGQANYGYTF. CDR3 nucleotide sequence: TGTGCCAGCAGCCAAGCTGGACAGGCTAACTATGGCTACACCTTC.

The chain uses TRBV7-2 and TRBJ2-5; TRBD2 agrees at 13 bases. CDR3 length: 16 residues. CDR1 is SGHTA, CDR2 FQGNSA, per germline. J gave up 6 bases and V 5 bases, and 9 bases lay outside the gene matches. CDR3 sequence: CASSSTSGRAKKTQYF. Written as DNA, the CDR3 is TGTGCCAGCAGCAGTACTAGCGGGAGGGCCAAGAAGACCCAGTACTTC.

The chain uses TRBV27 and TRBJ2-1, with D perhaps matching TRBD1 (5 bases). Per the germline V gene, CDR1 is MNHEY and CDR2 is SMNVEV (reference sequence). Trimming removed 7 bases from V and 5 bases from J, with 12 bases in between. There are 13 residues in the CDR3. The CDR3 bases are TGTGCCAGCACCTCAGGGAAGCACAATGAGCAGTTCTTC. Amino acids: CASTSGKHNEQFF.